This T cell receptor (beta chain) was sequenced in a study of blood T cell repertoires in COVID-19. Study-wide context: COVID-19 samples, acute and convalescent, were from the United States, Italy and Spain.

Participants were placed into cohorts based on the clinical history they reported. Exposed volunteers were people who met a COVID-19 case within 2 weeks before study entry. Original handling: From reference gene primer amplification, estimates of nucleated cell counts were derived. Assay used: immunoSEQ multiplex PCR; TCRdb lists only in-frame clones, some missing. Clonal size and the V and J genes are those of that table, whereas D and trimming came from the DNA. The sample includes some 290,000 clones, 90% of them seen just once. This clonotype originated in a woman in her twenties or thirties who had been exposed to COVID-19. The sequenced sample consisted of PBMCs or T cells enriched from blood (not recorded which).

In DNA, the CDR3 is TGTGCCAGTAGAGGACAGGGAATGGGAGAAAAACTGTTTTTT. This codes for CASRGQGMGEKLFF. The chain employs TRBV19 and TRBJ1-4, with TRBD1 matching over 8 bases. V trimming: 6 bases; J trimming: 8 bases; junction bases outside the gene matches: 8. This CDR3 spans 14 amino acids. CDR1 LNHDA and CDR2 SQIVND come from the germline V gene (reference sequence).